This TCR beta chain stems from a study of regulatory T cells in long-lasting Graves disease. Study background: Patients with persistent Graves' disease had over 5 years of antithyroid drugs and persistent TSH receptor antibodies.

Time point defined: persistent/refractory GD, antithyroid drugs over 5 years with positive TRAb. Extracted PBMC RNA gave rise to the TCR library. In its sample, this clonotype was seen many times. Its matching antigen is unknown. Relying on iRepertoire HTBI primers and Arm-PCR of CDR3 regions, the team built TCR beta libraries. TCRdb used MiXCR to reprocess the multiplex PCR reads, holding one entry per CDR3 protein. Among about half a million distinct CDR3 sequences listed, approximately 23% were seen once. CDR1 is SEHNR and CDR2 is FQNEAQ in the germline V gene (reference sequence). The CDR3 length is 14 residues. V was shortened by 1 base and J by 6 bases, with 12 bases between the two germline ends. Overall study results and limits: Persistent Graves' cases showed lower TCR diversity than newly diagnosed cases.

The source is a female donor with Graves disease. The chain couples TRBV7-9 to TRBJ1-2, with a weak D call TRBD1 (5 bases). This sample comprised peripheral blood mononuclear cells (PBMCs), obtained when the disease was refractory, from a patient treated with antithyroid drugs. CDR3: CASSLVGEGHGYTF. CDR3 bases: TGTGCCAGCAGCTTAGTTGGAGAGGGACATGGCTACACCTTC. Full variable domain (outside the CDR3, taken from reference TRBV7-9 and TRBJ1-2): DTGVSQNPRHKITKRGQNVTFRCDPISEHNRLYWYRQTLGQGPEFLTYFQNEAQLEKSRLLSDRFSAERPKGSFSTLEIQRTEQGDSAMYLCASSLVGEGHGYTFGSGTRLTVV.